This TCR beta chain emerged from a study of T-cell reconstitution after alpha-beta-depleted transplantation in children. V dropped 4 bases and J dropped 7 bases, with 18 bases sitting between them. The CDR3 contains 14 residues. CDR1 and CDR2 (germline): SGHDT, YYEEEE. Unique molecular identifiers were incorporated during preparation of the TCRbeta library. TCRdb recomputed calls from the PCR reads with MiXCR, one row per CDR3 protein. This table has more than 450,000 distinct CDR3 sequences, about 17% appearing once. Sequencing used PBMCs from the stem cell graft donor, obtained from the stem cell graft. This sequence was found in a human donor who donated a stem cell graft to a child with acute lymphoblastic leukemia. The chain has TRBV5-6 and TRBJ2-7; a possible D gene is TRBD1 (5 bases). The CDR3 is CASSHLRGWDEQYF. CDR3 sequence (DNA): TGTGCCAGCAGCCATTTAAGGGGCTGGGATGAGCAGTACTTC.